This TCR beta chain was retrieved from a study of shared clonotypes between healthy human individuals. CDR1 SGHRS and CDR2 YFSETQ come from the germline V gene. This CDR3 comprises 16 residues. V shed 0 bases and J shed 1 base, with 13 bases lying between them. CD4+ cells yielded CD45RA+ naive and CD45RA-negative memory subsets. Sorted subsets were amplified in replicate PCRs using 200 ng DNA, 30,000 to 35,000 T cell genomes. Original analysis: Junction-only sequences produced by ImmunoSEQ had no quality scores, so filtering differed. Here immunoSEQ multiplex PCR was the method, and the copy in TCRdb shows in-frame clones only, minus some. The V and J calls and the clone size are those of that table, but D and trimming were determined from the DNA. The table records over a million clones, roughly 96% of them present only once.

The rearrangement uses TRBV5-1 and TRBJ1-1; the D is unclear. This TCR was sampled from a man aged 25-45 years in good health. Sequenced sample: naive CD4+ T cells sorted from blood. Indicated subset: CD45RA+ positively selected. The chain's CDR3 is CASSLGTPLKNTEAFF. The CDR3 DNA is TGCGCCAGCAGCTTGGGCACCCCACTGAAGAACACTGAAGCTTTCTTT.